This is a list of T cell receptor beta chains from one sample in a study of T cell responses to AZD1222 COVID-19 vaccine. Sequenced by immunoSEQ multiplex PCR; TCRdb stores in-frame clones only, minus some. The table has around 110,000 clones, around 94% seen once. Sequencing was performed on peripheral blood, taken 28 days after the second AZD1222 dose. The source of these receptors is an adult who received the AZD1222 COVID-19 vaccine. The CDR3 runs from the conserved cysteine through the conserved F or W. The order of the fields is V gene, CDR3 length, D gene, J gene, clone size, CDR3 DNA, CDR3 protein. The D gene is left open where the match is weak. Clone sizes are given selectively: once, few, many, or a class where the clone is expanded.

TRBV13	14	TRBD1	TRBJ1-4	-	TGTGCCAGCAGCCTAAGACAGGGGGGGGAAAAACTGTTTTTT	CASSLRQGGEKLFF
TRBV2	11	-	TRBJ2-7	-	TGTGCCAGCAGGACAGGACAGGAGCAGTACTTC	CASRTGQEQYF
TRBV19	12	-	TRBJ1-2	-	TGTGCCAGTAGTACAACGCTCTATGGCTACACCTTC	CASSTTLYGYTF
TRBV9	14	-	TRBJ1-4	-	TGTGCCAGCAGCAGGACTGCCTCTGGAGAAAAACTGTTTTTT	CASSRTASGEKLFF
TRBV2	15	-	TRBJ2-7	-	TGTGCCAGCAGTCTAGGGGACTCTGGCTCCTACGAGCAGTACTTC	CASSLGDSGSYEQYF
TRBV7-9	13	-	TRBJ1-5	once	TGTGCCAGCAGCTTAGGATATGATCAGCCCCAGCATTTT	CASSLGYDQPQHF
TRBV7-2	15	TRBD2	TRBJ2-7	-	TGTGCCAGCAGCCCTAGGACTAGCGCGTCCTACGAGCAGTACTTC	CASSPRTSASYEQYF
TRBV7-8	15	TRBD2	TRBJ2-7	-	TGTGCCGGCAGCCCTCTGCGGGAGGGGGCCTACGAGCAGTACTTC	CAGSPLREGAYEQYF
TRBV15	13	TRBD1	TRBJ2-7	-	TGTGCCACCAGCAGGGACCGGGACAGGGAGCAGTACTTC	CATSRDRDREQYF
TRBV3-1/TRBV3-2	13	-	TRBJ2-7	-	TGTGCCAGCAGCCAATTCCTAGCCTCCGAGCAGTACTTC	CASSQFLASEQYF
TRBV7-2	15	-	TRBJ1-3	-	TGTGCCAGCAGCCGGGCAACGGGGACCGGAAACACCATATATTTT	CASSRATGTGNTIYF
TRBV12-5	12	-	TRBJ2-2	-	TGTGCTAGCCAACAACAAATCGGGGAGCTGTTTTTT	CASQQQIGELFF
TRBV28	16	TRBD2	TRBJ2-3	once	TGTGCCAGCAGTACCCTAGCGGGAGCGAGCACAGATACGCAGTATTTT	CASSTLAGASTDTQYF
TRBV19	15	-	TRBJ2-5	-	TGTGCCAGTAGTACACTCTTAAGGACGGGAGAGACCCAGTACTTC	CASSTLLRTGETQYF
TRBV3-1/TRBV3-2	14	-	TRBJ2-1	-	TGTGCCAGCAGCCAAGGACTAGTTTCAAATGAGCAGTTCTTC	CASSQGLVSNEQFF
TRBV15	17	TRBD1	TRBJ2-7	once	TGTGCCACCAGCAGAGATCTTTACCGGACAGGAGACTACGAGCAGTACTTC	CATSRDLYRTGDYEQYF
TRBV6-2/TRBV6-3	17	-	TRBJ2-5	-	TGTGCCAGCAGTAAAGGGACTGGCGACCAGCGGATAGAGACCCAGTACTTC	CASSKGTGDQRIETQYF
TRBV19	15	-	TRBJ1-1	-	TGTGCCAGTACCCCTGGGTGGGGTATGAACACTGAAGCTTTCTTT	CASTPGWGMNTEAFF